This TCR beta chain originates from a study of TIL therapy for anti-PD-1-resistant metastatic lung cancer. The wider study: Median tumor PD-L1 proportion score was 5.5% to 6.5%. By whole-exome sequencing, median non-synonymous tumor mutation burden was over 1.2 mutations per megabase. Findings and limits, study-wide: After infusion, TIL clonotypes partly replaced peripheral T cells and declined over months.

V lost 2 bases and J 12 bases, leaving 16 bases between the germline ends. CDR1 GTSNPN and CDR2 SVGIG come from the germline V gene (reference sequence). The CDR3 consists of 12 residues. Points on this clone: Its antigen is currently unknown.

Sample time point: pre-treatment sample, taken before nivolumab and TIL therapy. The libraries were made with immunoSEQ v3. Method: immunoSEQ multiplex PCR; TCRdb's copy keeps in-frame clones and lacks some. The sample lists more than 55,000 clones; approximately 80% were seen once. This TCR derives from a person between 30 and 80 years old with non-small cell lung cancer. The rearrangement links TRBV30 to TRBJ1-1; TRBD1 might be the D (6 bases). The sample here was blood, taken at baseline. CDR3 DNA: TGTGCCTGGAGTAGGGGGGACACCTTTTCTTTCTTT. Translated: CAWSRGDTFSFF.